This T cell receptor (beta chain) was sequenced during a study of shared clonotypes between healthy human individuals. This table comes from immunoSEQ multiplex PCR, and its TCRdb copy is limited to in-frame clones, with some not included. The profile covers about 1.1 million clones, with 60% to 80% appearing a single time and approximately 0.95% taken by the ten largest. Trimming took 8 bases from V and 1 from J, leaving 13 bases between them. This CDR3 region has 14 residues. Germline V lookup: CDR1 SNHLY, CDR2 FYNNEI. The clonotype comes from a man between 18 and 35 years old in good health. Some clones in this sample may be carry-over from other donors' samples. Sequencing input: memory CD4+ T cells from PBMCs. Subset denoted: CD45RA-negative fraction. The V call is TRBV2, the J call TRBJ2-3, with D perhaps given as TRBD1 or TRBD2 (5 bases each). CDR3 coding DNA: TGTGCCAGCCTTCGGGACGTGGGCACAGATACGCAGTATTTT. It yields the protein CASLRDVGTDTQYF.